The 24 T cell receptor beta chains in this list originate from one sample, sequenced in a study of cytomegalovirus exposure and HLA in healthy donors. 13 Jbeta primers and 60 Vbeta primers were used for the PCR. Repertoires were generated with immunoSEQ multiplex PCR, while TCRdb's copy carries only in-frame clones and drops some. This sample yields over 90,000 clones, of which 55% to 75% are seen a single time; 2.5% to 3.5% belongs to the top ten. Sequencing input: PBMCs. These receptor sequences come from a man aged 60-69 years in good health and CMV-seronegative.

The V and J genes are TRBV9 and TRBJ1-1; D uncertain. V gave up 1 base and J gave up 0 bases, with 4 bases separating them. This CDR3 has 13 amino acids. Germline V gene lookup returns CDR1 SGDLS and CDR2 YYNGEE. In DNA form, the CDR3 reads TGTGCCAGCAGCGTACAGGTGAACACTGAAGCTTTCTTT. Its protein is CASSVQVNTEAFF.

The sample holds a few counts of this clone. The genes are TRBV11-3 and TRBJ1-1, with D unclear. V was cut by 5 bases and J by 1 base, with 11 bases left in between. The CDR3 is 14 amino acids. The V gene's germline CDR1 is SGHNT and CDR2 YENEEA. The CDR3 reads CASSPGRANTEAFF. The CDR3, as DNA: TGTGCCAGCAGCCCGGGAAGGGCGAACACTGAAGCTTTCTTT.

This chain connects TRBV28 to TRBJ2-5; a possible D gene is TRBD1 (6 bases). Germline V CDR1 and CDR2: MDHEN, SYDVKM. The CDR3 consists of 15 residues. V lost 2 bases and J lost 3, with 13 bases in between. The chain's CDR3 is CASSLGGAGEETQYF. CDR3 DNA sequence: TGTGCCAGCAGTTTAGGGGGCGCCGGGGAAGAGACCCAGTACTTC.

On this clone itself: Compared with germline, one end of the junction differs, possibly owing to a read error. The chain joins TRBV7-2 to TRBJ2-3; TRBD1 might be the D (6 bases). This CDR3 spans 15 amino acids. Germline V gene data show CDR1 as SGHTA and CDR2 as FQGNSA. CDR3 region: CASSLATGPTDTQYF. The CDR3, as DNA: TGTGCCAGCAGTTTAGCGACAGGTCCCACAGATACGCAGTATTTT. The full variable domain, in which reference TRBV7-2 and TRBJ2-3 provide the parts outside the CDR3, is GAGVSQSPSNKVTEKGKDVELRCDPISGHTALYWYRQSLGQGLEFLIYFQGNSAPDKSGLPSDRFSAERTGGSVSTLTIQRTQQEDSAVYLCASSLATGPTDTQYFGPGTRLTVL.

The genes are TRBV27 and TRBJ1-4; perhaps TRBD1 as D (6 bases). V lost 8 bases, J lost 0 bases, and 13 bases lay in between. The V gene's germline CDR1 is MNHEY and CDR2 SMNVEV (reference sequence). This CDR3 is 15 amino acids long. CDR3 region: CASGRQASTNEKLFF. The CDR3 DNA reads as TGTGCCAGCGGAAGACAGGCCTCAACTAATGAAAAACTGTTTTTT. Full variable domain (outside the CDR3, taken from reference TRBV27 and TRBJ1-4): EAQVTQNPRYLITVTGKKLTVTCSQNMNHEYMSWYRQDPGLGLRQIYYSMNVEVTDKGDVPEGYKVSRKEKRNFPLILESPSPNQTSLYFCASGRQASTNEKLFFGSGTQLSVL.

This clone came up a few times. CDR3 in amino acids: CAKRTGGGSGGYTF. CDR3 coding DNA: TGCGCCAAACGAACGGGGGGAGGGAGCGGTGGCTACACCTTC. This chain connects TRBV5-1 to TRBJ1-2; perhaps TRBD1 as D (5 bases). Trimming removed 9 bases at V and 7 bases at J, with 22 bases between. The germline V gene encodes CDR1 SGHRS and CDR2 YFSETQ. The CDR3 runs 14 residues.

This clone has just one count. V and J are TRBV9 and TRBJ2-6; 13 bases are a match to TRBD2. The CDR3 sequence is 16 residues long. The J segment lost 5 bases and the V segment lost 4 bases, leaving 3 bases of the junction unmatched. Germline V gene lookup returns CDR1 SGDLS and CDR2 YYNGEE. The CDR3 protein is CASSRLAGGWANVLTF. The DNA of the CDR3 is TGTGCCAGCAGCAGACTAGCGGGAGGTTGGGCCAACGTCCTGACTTTC. The full variable domain, with the rest looked up from reference TRBV9 and TRBJ2-6, is DSGVTQTPKHLITATGQRVTLRCSPRSGDLSVYWYQQSLDQGLQFLIQYYNGEERAKGNILERFSAQQFPDLHSELNLSSLELGDSALYFCASSRLAGGWANVLTFGAGSRLTVL.

The rearrangement uses TRBV7-2 and TRBJ2-7, with TRBD1 as a possible D gene (5 bases). This CDR3 is 14 amino acids long. Trimming removed 2 bases at V and 2 bases at J, with 10 bases between. Germline V gives CDR1 SGHTA, CDR2 FQGNSA. Here the CDR3 reads CASSLRQGAYEQYF. The CDR3 nucleotides read TGTGCCAGCAGCTTAAGGCAAGGGGCCTACGAGCAGTACTTC.

A few counts support this clone. The chain employs TRBV5-1 and TRBJ1-1; 10 bases map to TRBD1. From germline, CDR1 is SGHRS and CDR2 YFSETQ. CDR3 length: 14 amino acids. The V gene end was trimmed by 4 bases and the J gene end by 2 bases; junction bases not matched to a gene: 2. The CDR3 DNA follows: TGCGCCAGCAGCAGGACAGGGGGAAACACTGAAGCTTTCTTT. It specifies CASSRTGGNTEAFF.

This chain joins TRBV19 and TRBJ2-2; no firm D call. V gave up 5 bases and J gave up 2 bases, with 21 bases separating them. The CDR3 spans 18 residues. CDR1 LNHDA and CDR2 SQIVND come from the germline V gene (reference sequence). CDR3 DNA: TGTGCCAGTAGTGGCACGGTCAGGTCTGGCTTAAACACCGGGGAGCTGTTTTTT. This sequence encodes CASSGTVRSGLNTGELFF.

This clone was detected a few times. The chain couples TRBV4-1 to TRBJ2-5; TRBD2 aligns across 7 bases. The germline V gene encodes CDR1 MGHRA and CDR2 YSYEKL. Trimming took 0 bases from V and 4 from J; bases not matched to a gene: 8. This CDR3 region has 16 residues. The CDR3 region has the DNA TGCGCCAGCAGCCAAGAGGAAGGACTAGGGACAGAGACCCAGTACTTC. This codes for CASSQEEGLGTETQYF.

Concerning this clone: The junction departs from the called germline gene at one end, perhaps through a read error. The chain has TRBV5-6 and TRBJ1-5; D is undetermined. This CDR3 has 14 residues. CDR1 is SGHDT and CDR2 is YYEEEE in the germline V gene. In nucleotides, the CDR3 is TGTACCAGCAGCTCACTACCGGGGAATCAGCCCCAGCATTTT. It codes for CTSSSLPGNQPQHF.

The table lists this clone with a count of one. The V and J genes are TRBV6-1 and TRBJ1-1; the D gene is possibly TRBD1 (6 bases). V was clipped by 4 bases and J by 10 bases, with 16 bases between them. This CDR3 region has 13 residues. The germline CDR1 and CDR2 sequences are MNHNS and SASEGT. CDR3 loop: CASSASRGLGAFF. In nucleotides, the CDR3 is TGTGCCAGCAGTGCAAGCAGGGGTTTGGGAGCTTTCTTT.

This clone was detected only a few times. V and J are TRBV2 and TRBJ2-7; 9 nucleotides match TRBD2. This CDR3 comprises 15 residues. With V trimmed by 2 bases and J by 0 bases, 2 bases remained unmatched. Germline V CDR1 and CDR2: SNHLY, FYNNEI. The CDR3 DNA reads TGTGCCAGCAGTGAATTTAGCGGGAGCTCCTACGAGCAGTACTTC. Its translation is CASSEFSGSSYEQYF.

The gene calls are TRBV18 and TRBJ2-1; no reliable D call. V gave up 5 bases and J gave up 5 bases, with 10 bases separating them. In germline, CDR1 is KGHSH, CDR2 LQKENI. This CDR3 has 13 residues. The CDR3: CASSAWSNNEQFF. CDR3 nucleotides: TGTGCCAGCTCAGCGTGGTCCAACAATGAGCAGTTCTTC.

The chain joins TRBV7-3 to TRBJ2-3; 11 positions agree with TRBD2. Germline V CDR1 and CDR2: SGHTA, FQGTGA. CDR3 size: 14 residues. V trimming: 5 bases; J trimming: 5 bases; junction bases outside the gene matches: 3. CDR3 bases: TGTGCCAGCAGCATAGCGGGGGGGTTAGATACGCAGTATTTT. It codes for CASSIAGGLDTQYF.

V usage is TRBV4-1 and J usage is TRBJ2-1; possibly TRBD2 for D (5 bases). CDR3 size: 14 residues. V lost 0 bases and J lost 9, with 12 bases in between. CDR1 is MGHRA, CDR2 YSYEKL, per germline. Here the CDR3 DNA reads TGCGCCAGCAGCCAAGAAGGAGTCGCGGGTGAGCAGTTCTTC. This codes for CASSQEGVAGEQFF.

The chain uses TRBV7-2 and TRBJ1-6; the D is unclear. V dropped 5 bases and J dropped 10 bases, with 9 bases sitting between them. This CDR3 spans 12 amino acids. Germline values: CDR1 SGHTA, CDR2 FQGNSA. CDR3 sequence: CASSHNRSPLHF. The CDR3 DNA is TGTGCCAGCAGCCACAACAGATCACCCCTCCACTTT.

This clone was detected once. This rearrangement joins TRBV6-6 to TRBJ2-7; weak D call: TRBD1 (5 bases). The germline gives CDR1 MNHNY, CDR2 SVGAGI (reference sequence). CDR3 length: 11 residues. Trimming cost V 5 bases and J 5 bases, with 7 bases left between them. The CDR3 sequence: CASSPRDEQYF. As DNA, the CDR3 is TGTGCCAGCAGTCCCAGGGACGAGCAGTACTTC.

The chain carries TRBV18 and TRBJ2-3, with TRBD2 matching over 12 bases. This CDR3 comprises 16 residues. Losses at the gene ends were 3 bases for V and 2 bases for J; bases not matched to a gene: 3. Looked up from germline, CDR1 is KGHSH and CDR2 is LQKENI. CDR3 coding DNA: TGTGCCAGCTCACCGACTAGCGGGGGATTCACAGATACGCAGTATTTT. It codes for CASSPTSGGFTDTQYF.

The J gene is TRBJ1-1, the V gene TRBV5-3; TRBD1 might be the D (5 bases). TRBV5-3 is given ORF status, its function remaining uncertain. The CDR3 has 12 residues. The V end was cut by 7 bases, the J end by 1 base, with 8 bases between. CDR3 sequence reads: CARAGGNTEAFF. The DNA of the CDR3 is TGTGCCAGAGCGGGGGGGAACACTGAAGCTTTCTTT.

The chain carries TRBV5-1 and TRBJ2-5; 12 positions agree with TRBD2. V lost 4 bases, J lost 4 bases, and 17 bases stayed unmatched. Germline CDR1 SGHRS, CDR2 YFSETQ. The CDR3 loop spans 19 amino acids. CDR3 sequence: CASSLTTGLAGTPGETQYF. In nucleotides, the CDR3 is TGCGCCAGCAGCCTCACTACTGGACTAGCGGGGACCCCGGGAGAGACCCAGTACTTC.

The chain couples TRBV28 to TRBJ1-2, with D maybe TRBD1 (6 bases). This CDR3 spans 15 amino acids. V lost 7 bases and J 1 base, leaving 16 bases between the germline ends. CDR1 is MDHEN, CDR2 SYDVKM, per germline. Here the CDR3 DNA reads TGTGCCAGCACCAAAACAGGGACCAATAACTATGGCTACACCTTC. Encoded protein: CASTKTGTNNYGYTF.

J is TRBJ1-3 and V is TRBV5-4; 10 nucleotides match TRBD1. After removal of 9 bases from V and 1 base from J, the junction contained 7 bases not matched to a gene. The CDR3 is 15 residues long. Germline V gene data show CDR1 as SGHNT and CDR2 as YYREEE (reference sequence). As DNA, the CDR3 is TGTGCCATCACGGGACAGGGGCCGTCTGGAAACACCATATATTTT. It specifies CAITGQGPSGNTIYF.